These T cell receptor beta chains were read from a single sample in a study of shared clonotypes between healthy human individuals. Clones were sequenced by immunoSEQ multiplex PCR, and TCRdb holds only the in-frame ones, with some missing. The sample lists about 2 million clones, over 85% occurring once. The sequenced sample consisted of naive CD8+ T cells sorted from blood. The receptor set was obtained from a man younger than 30 in good health. Both conserved end residues are part of each CDR3. Fields, in order: clone size, D gene, J gene, V gene, CDR3 DNA, CDR3 protein. D genes are given only for firm matches. Size is omitted from some rows. Given values are once, few, many or a class for expanded clones.

.,.,TRBJ2-1,TRBV4-3,TGCGCCAGCAGCCAAGACTCCGGGTCCGGGGATGAGCAGTTCTTC,CASSQDSGSGDEQFF
.,.,TRBJ1-2,TRBV29-1,TGCACCCGGGGGGGGGCCCCCCGGGGCTACACCTTC,CTRGGAPRGYTF
.,.,TRBJ2-3,TRBV5-1,TGCGCCAGCAGCCCTCGACAGTCCGCTAGCACAGATACGCAGTATTTT,CASSPRQSASTDTQYF
.,TRBD2,TRBJ2-2,TRBV4-3,TGCGCCAGCAGCCATAGACTAGCAGCCGGGGAGCTGTTTTTT,CASSHRLAAGELFF
.,TRBD2,TRBJ2-5,TRBV7-9,TGTGCCAGCAGCTGGGCGGGGGATCAAGAGACCCAGTACTTC,CASSWAGDQETQYF
.,TRBD2,TRBJ2-5,TRBV11-2,TGTGCCAGCAGCTTTACTAGCGGGATTGAGACCCAGTACTTC,CASSFTSGIETQYF
.,.,TRBJ1-1,TRBV7-9,TGTGCCAGCAGCTCCGAGGGACACACTGAAGCTTTCTTT,CASSSEGHTEAFF
.,.,TRBJ2-1,TRBV6-5,TGTGCCAGCAGTTACGGGACCGATGAGCAGTTCTTC,CASSYGTDEQFF
.,.,TRBJ2-3,TRBV2,TGTGCCAGCCGACCTGCAGGAGCTTTAATCACAGATACGCAGTATTTT,CASRPAGALITDTQYF
.,.,TRBJ2-7,TRBV28,TGTGCCAGCAGTTTACCGGGGTCCTACGAGCAGTACTTC,CASSLPGSYEQYF
.,.,TRBJ2-1,TRBV10-2,TGCGCCAGCAGTGAGTCCATTTACAATGAGCAGTTCTTC,CASSESIYNEQFF
.,.,TRBJ2-7,TRBV10-2,TGCGCCAGCAGTGAGTCTGCGGGAAACATCTACGAGCAGTACTTC,CASSESAGNIYEQYF
.,.,TRBJ2-7,TRBV4-1,TGCGCCAGCAGCCAATCGTTAAGGCCCTACGAGCAGTACTTC,CASSQSLRPYEQYF
.,.,TRBJ1-2,TRBV30,TGTGCCTGGAGTGTTTATGACGGAAAAGGCTACACCTTC,CAWSVYDGKGYTF
.,.,TRBJ1-2,TRBV25-1,TGTGCCAGCAGTGATCAAGCTGGCTACACCTTC,CASSDQAGYTF
.,.,TRBJ2-1,TRBV18,TGTGCCAGCTCTGGCAGGGGGGCCAACAATGAGCAGTTCTTC,CASSGRGANNEQFF
.,.,TRBJ1-1,TRBV5-1,TGCGCCAGCAGCTTGATGCCTTACACTGAAGCTTTCTTT,CASSLMPYTEAFF
.,.,TRBJ1-1,TRBV28,TGTGCCAGCAGTTTAGTGGAGGAGGCAGGACCCACTGAAGCTTTCTTT,CASSLVEEAGPTEAFF
.,.,TRBJ1-2,TRBV30,TGTGCCTGGTCCCGGCCGACAGAAACTAACTATGGCTACACCTTC,CAWSRPTETNYGYTF
.,TRBD2,TRBJ2-7,TRBV4-3,TGCGCCAGCAGCCAAGTAGCGGGAGACTACGAGCAGTACTTC,CASSQVAGDYEQYF
.,TRBD1,TRBJ2-7,TRBV7-6,TGTGCCAGCAGCTTAGAACAGGGGAGCTACGAGCAGTACTTC,CASSLEQGSYEQYF
.,.,TRBJ2-2,TRBV5-1,TGCGCCAGCAGCTTGAAGGGTGCGAACACCGGGGAGCTGTTTTTT,CASSLKGANTGELFF
.,.,TRBJ1-2,TRBV2,TGTGCCAGCAGTGAAATGGCCGGGACCTACTATGGCTACACCTTC,CASSEMAGTYYGYTF
.,.,TRBJ2-7,TRBV4-3,TGCGCCAGCAGCCAAGATGTCGGGTCCTCCTACGAGCAGTACTTC,CASSQDVGSSYEQYF
.,.,TRBJ2-3,TRBV10-1,TGCGCCAGCAGTGAGGGGACGTCTAGCACAGATACGCAGTATTTT,CASSEGTSSTDTQYF
.,.,TRBJ2-1,TRBV19,TGTGCCAGTAGTCCCCGACAGCTCAATAATGAGCAGTTCTTC,CASSPRQLNNEQFF
.,TRBD1,TRBJ1-2,TRBV9,TGTGCCAGCAGCGCCAGCCGGGACAGGGTTTTGGATGGCTACACCTTC,CASSASRDRVLDGYTF
.,.,TRBJ2-1,TRBV7-3,TGTGCCAGCAGCTCAAGTCTACAGGGCGGTGAGCAGTTCTTC,CASSSSLQGGEQFF
once,.,TRBJ1-6,TRBV7-9,TGTGCCAGCAGCTTATCCGCGGCACCCCTCCACTTT,CASSLSAAPLHF
.,TRBD1,TRBJ1-1,TRBV7-9,TGTGCCAGCAGCAGGGACAGCCTTTTTGAAGCTTTCTTT,CASSRDSLFEAFF
.,.,TRBJ2-1,TRBV18,TGTGCCAGCTCACCAGCACCTGGCATCTACAATGAGCAGTTCTTC,CASSPAPGIYNEQFF
.,.,TRBJ1-1,TRBV27,TGTGCCAGCAGTTTAGTGTCTAGTTATGAAGCTTTCTTT,CASSLVSSYEAFF
.,TRBD2,TRBJ2-7,TRBV28,TGTGCCAGCTGCCCCGCCATAGGACTAGCGGGGGGTATTGGGGACGAGCAGTACTTC,CASCPAIGLAGGIGDEQYF
.,.,TRBJ2-7,TRBV28,TGTGCCAGCAGTTTAATTACTAACTACGAGCAGTACTTC,CASSLITNYEQYF
.,TRBD1,TRBJ1-4,TRBV11-2,TGTGCCAGCAAGGGTGGGACAGCGCCGGCTGAAAAACTGTTTTTT,CASKGGTAPAEKLFF
.,TRBD1,TRBJ2-5,TRBV4-1,TGCGCCAGCAGCCCTGATGGGACAGGGGGAAAGACCCAGTACTTC,CASSPDGTGGKTQYF
.,.,TRBJ2-2,TRBV9,TGTGCCAGCAGCGTTGGGATCACGAACACCGGGGAGCTGTTTTTT,CASSVGITNTGELFF
.,.,TRBJ2-2,TRBV19,TGTGCCAGTAGCAGCACCGGGGAGCTGTTTTTT,CASSSTGELFF
.,TRBD2,TRBJ2-1,TRBV7-9,TGTGCCAGCAGCTTAGCGGGACTAGCGGGAGTCAACAATGAGCAGTTCTTC,CASSLAGLAGVNNEQFF
.,.,TRBJ1-1,TRBV29-1,TGCAGCGTTGAGAGGGAGGAGACTGAAGCTTTCTTT,CSVEREETEAFF
.,TRBD2,TRBJ2-7,TRBV15,TGTGCCACCAGCATTACTAGCGTATGGGACGAGCAGTACTTC,CATSITSVWDEQYF
.,.,TRBJ2-5,TRBV13,TGTGCCAGCAGCCCACCAGGAAGCGAGACCCAGTACTTC,CASSPPGSETQYF
.,.,TRBJ2-7,TRBV7-7,TGTGCTAGCAGCTTAGTAGCAGGGTCCTACGAGCAGTACTTC,CASSLVAGSYEQYF
once,TRBD1,TRBJ1-5,TRBV7-9,TGTGCCAGCAGCTTAGAGCGCGGAACAGGGGTGGATCAGCCCCAGCATTTT,CASSLERGTGVDQPQHF
once,TRBD2,TRBJ2-7,TRBV4-3,TGCGCCAGCAGCCAAGACTCGGACCTAGCGGGAGGTAGCTCCTACGAGCAGTACTTC,CASSQDSDLAGGSSYEQYF
once,.,TRBJ2-7,TRBV18,TGTGCCAGCTCACCACTCGCTGACAGCCGAGACTCCTACGAGCAGTACTTC,CASSPLADSRDSYEQYF